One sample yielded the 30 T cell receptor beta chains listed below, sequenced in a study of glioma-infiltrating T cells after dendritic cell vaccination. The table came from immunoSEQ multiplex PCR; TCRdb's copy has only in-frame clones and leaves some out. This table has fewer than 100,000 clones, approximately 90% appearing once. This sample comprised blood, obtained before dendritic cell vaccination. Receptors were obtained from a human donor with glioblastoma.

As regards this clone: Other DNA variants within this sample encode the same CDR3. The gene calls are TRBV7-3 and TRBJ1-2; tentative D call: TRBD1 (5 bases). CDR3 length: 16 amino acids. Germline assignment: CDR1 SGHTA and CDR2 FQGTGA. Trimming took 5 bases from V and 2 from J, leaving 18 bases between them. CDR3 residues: CASSRGGEGSNYGYTF. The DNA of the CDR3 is TGTGCCAGCAGCCGCGGAGGGGAGGGTTCCAACTATGGCTACACCTTC. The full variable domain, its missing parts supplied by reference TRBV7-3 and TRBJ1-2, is GAGVSQTPSNKVTEKGKYVELRCDPISGHTALYWYRQSLGQGPEFLIYFQGTGAADDSGLPNDRFFAVRPEGSVSTLKIQRTERGDSAVYLCASSRGGEGSNYGYTFGSGTRLTVV.

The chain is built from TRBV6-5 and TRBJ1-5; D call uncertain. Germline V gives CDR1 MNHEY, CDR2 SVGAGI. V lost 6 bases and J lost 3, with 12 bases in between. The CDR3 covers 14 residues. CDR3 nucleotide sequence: TGTGCCAGCAGCCCCAGAGGGTCCAATCAGCCCCAGCATTTT. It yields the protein CASSPRGSNQPQHF.

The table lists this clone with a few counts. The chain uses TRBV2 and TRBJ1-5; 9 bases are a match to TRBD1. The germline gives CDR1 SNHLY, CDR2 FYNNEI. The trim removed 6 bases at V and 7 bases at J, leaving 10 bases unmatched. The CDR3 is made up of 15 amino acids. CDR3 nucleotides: TGTGCCAGCAGGGGGGGACAGGGATTTCGCCAGCCCCAGCATTTT. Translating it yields CASRGGQGFRQPQHF.

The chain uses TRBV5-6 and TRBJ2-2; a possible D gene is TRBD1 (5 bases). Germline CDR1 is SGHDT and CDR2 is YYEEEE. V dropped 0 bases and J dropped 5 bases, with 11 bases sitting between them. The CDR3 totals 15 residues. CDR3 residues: CASSLGQLGTGELFF. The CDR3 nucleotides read TGTGCCAGCAGCTTGGGACAGCTAGGGACCGGGGAGCTGTTTTTT. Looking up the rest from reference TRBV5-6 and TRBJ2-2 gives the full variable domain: DAGVTQSPTHLIKTRGQQVTLRCSPKSGHDTVSWYQQALGQGPQFIFQYYEEEERQRGNFPDRFSGHQFPNYSSELNVNALLLGDSALYLCASSLGQLGTGELFFGEGSRLTVL.

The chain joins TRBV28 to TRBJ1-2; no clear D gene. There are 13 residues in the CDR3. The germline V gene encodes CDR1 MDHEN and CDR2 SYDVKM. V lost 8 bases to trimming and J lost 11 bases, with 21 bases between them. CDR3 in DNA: TGTGCCAGCCGCACGGGCCTCCCGGGGTCATACACCTTC. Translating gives CASRTGLPGSYTF.

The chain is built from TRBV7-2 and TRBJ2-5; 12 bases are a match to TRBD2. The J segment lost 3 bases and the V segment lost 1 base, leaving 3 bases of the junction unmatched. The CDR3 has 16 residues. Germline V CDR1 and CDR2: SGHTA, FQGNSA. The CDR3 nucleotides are TGTGCCAGCAGCTTAGTTACTAGCGGGGGGAAAGAGACCCAGTACTTC. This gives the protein CASSLVTSGGKETQYF.

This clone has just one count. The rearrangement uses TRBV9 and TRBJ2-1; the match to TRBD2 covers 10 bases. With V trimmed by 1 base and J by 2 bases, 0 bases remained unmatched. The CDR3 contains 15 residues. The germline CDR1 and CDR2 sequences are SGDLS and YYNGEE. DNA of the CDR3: TGTGCCAGCAGCGTACTAGCGGGAGCCTACAATGAGCAGTTCTTC. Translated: CASSVLAGAYNEQFF.

The CDR3 DNA reads TGCGCCAGCAGCTCCAATAGCGGGGGCTCCTACGAGCAGTACTTC. The encoded protein is CASSSNSGGSYEQYF. The chain joins TRBV5-1 to TRBJ2-7, with TRBD2 matching over 9 bases. Germline assignment: CDR1 SGHRS and CDR2 YFSETQ. With V trimmed by 3 bases and J by 0 bases, 4 bases remained unmatched. This CDR3 is built from 15 residues.

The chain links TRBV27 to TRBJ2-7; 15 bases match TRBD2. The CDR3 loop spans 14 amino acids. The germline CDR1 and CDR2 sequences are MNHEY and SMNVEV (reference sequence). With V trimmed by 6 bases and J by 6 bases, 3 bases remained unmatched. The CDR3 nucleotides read TGTGCCAGCAGAGGACTAGCGGGAGGGAGCGAGCAGTACTTC. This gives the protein CASRGLAGGSEQYF.

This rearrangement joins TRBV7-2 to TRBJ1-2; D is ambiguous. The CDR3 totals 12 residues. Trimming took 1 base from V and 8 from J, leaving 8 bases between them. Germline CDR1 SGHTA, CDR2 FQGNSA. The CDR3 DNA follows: TGTGCCAGCAGCTTAGGCCCAGGAGGCTACACCTTC. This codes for CASSLGPGGYTF.

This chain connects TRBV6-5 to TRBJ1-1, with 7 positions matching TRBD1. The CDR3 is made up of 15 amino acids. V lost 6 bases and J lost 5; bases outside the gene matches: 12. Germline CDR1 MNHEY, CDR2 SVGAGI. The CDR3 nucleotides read TGTGCCAGCAGCCTAAGACAGGGCGGGTATACTGAAGCTTTCTTT. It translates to CASSLRQGGYTEAFF.

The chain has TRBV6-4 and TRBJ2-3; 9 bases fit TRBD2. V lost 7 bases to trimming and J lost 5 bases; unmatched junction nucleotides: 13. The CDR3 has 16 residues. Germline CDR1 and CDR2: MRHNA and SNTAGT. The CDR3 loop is CASKPSGALGEDTQYF. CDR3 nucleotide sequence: TGTGCCAGCAAGCCTAGCGGGGCCCTTGGGGAAGATACGCAGTATTTT.

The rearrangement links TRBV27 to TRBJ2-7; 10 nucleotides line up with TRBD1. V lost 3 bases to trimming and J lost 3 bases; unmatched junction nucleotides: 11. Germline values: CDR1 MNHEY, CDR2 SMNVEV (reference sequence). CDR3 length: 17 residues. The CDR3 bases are TGTGCCAGCAGTTTTCGTAACCACGGGACAGGGGACTACGAGCAGTACTTC. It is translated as CASSFRNHGTGDYEQYF.

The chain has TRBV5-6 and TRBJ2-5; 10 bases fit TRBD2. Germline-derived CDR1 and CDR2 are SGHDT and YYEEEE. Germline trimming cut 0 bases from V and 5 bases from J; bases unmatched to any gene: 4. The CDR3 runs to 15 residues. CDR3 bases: TGTGCCAGCAGCTTGGCAGCGGGGGGGCAGGAGACCCAGTACTTC. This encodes CASSLAAGGQETQYF.

This chain's CDR3 is CAWSPFRQDEQYF. CDR3 bases: TGTGCCTGGAGTCCATTCAGACAGGACGAGCAGTACTTC. The V and J genes are TRBV30 and TRBJ2-7, with TRBD1 as a possible D gene (6 bases). Germline CDR1 and CDR2: GTSNPN and SVGIG (reference sequence). The CDR3 contains 13 residues. Trimming took 2 bases from V and 5 from J, leaving 13 bases between them.

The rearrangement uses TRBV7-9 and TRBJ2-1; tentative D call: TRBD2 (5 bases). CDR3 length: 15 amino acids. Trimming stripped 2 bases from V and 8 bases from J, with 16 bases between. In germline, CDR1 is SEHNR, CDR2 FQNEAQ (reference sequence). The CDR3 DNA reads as TGTGCCAGCAGCTTACGTATTTCGGGGATCGATGAGCAGTTCTTC. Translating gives CASSLRISGIDEQFF. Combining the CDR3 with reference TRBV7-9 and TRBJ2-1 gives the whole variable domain DTGVSQNPRHKITKRGQNVTFRCDPISEHNRLYWYRQTLGQGPEFLTYFQNEAQLEKSRLLSDRFSAERPKGSFSTLEIQRTEQGDSAMYLCASSLRISGIDEQFFGPGTRLTVL.

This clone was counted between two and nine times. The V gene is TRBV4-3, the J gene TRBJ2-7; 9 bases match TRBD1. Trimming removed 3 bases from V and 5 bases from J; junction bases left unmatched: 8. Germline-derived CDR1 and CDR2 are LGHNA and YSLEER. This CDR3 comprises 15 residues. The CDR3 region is CASSHHWTGENEQYF. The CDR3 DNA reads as TGCGCCAGCAGCCATCATTGGACAGGGGAAAACGAGCAGTACTTC.

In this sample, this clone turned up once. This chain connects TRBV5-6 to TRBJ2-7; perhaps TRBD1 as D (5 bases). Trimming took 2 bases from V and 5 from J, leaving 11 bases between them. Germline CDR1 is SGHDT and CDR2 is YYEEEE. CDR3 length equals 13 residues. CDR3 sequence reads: CASSLTGVHEQYF. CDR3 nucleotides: TGTGCCAGCAGCTTAACAGGTGTCCACGAGCAGTACTTC.

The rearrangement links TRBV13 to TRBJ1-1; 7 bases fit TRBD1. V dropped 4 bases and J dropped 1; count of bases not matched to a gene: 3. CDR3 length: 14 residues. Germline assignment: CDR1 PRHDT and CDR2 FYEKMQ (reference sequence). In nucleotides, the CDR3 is TGTGCCAGCAGCTCCGGGACAGCGAACACTGAAGCTTTCTTT. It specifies CASSSGTANTEAFF.

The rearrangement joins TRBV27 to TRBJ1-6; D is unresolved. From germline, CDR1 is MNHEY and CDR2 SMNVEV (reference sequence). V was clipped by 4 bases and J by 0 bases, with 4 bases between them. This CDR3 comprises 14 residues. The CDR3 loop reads CASSYGSYNSPLHF. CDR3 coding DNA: TGTGCCAGCAGTTACGGCTCCTATAATTCACCCCTCCACTTT.

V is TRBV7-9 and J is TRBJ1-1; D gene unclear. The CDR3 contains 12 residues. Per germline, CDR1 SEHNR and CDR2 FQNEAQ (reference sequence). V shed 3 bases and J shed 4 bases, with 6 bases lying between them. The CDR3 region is CASSFTGTEAFF. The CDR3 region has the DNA TGTGCCAGCAGCTTCACGGGCACTGAAGCTTTCTTT.

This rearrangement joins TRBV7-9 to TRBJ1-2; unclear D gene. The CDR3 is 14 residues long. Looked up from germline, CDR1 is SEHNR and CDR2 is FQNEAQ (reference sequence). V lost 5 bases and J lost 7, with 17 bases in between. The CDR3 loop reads CASSPAPGRSGYTF. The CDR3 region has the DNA TGTGCCAGCAGCCCCGCACCGGGGAGAAGTGGCTACACCTTC.

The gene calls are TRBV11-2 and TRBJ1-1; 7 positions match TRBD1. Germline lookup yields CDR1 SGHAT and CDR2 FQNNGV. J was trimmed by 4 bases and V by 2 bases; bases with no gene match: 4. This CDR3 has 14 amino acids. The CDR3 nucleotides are TGTGCCAGCAGCTTAATTCCAGGGGGCACTGAAGCTTTCTTT. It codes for CASSLIPGGTEAFF. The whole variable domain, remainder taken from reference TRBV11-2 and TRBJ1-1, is EAGVAQSPRYKIIEKRQSVAFWCNPISGHATLYWYQQILGQGPKLLIQFQNNGVVDDSQLPKDRFSAERLKGVDSTLKIQPAKLEDSAVYLCASSLIPGGTEAFFGQGTRLTVV.

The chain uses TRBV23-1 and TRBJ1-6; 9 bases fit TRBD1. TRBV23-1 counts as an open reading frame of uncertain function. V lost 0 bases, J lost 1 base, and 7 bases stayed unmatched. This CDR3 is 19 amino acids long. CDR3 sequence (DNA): TGCGCCAGCAGTCAATCGGGGACAGGGAGTAGGTCCTATAATTCACCCCTCCACTTT. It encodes CASSQSGTGSRSYNSPLHF.

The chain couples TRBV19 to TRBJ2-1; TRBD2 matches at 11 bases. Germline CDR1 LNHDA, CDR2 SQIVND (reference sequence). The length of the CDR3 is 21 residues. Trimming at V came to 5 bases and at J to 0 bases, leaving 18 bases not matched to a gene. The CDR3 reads CASSSRSSGGPTVSSYNEQFF. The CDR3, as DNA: TGTGCCAGTAGTTCCCGCTCTAGCGGGGGGCCCACGGTGAGCTCCTACAATGAGCAGTTCTTC.

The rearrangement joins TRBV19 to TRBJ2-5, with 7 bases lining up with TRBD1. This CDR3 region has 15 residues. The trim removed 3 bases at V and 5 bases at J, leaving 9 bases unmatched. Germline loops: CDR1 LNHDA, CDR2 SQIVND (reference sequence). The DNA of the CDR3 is TGTGCCAGTAGTATGCAGCAGGGGGAATGGGAGACCCAGTACTTC. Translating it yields CASSMQQGEWETQYF. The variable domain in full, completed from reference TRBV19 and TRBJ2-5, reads DGGITQSPKYLFRKEGQNVTLSCEQNLNHDAMYWYRQDPGQGLRLIYYSQIVNDFQKGDIAEGYSVSREKKESFPLTVTSAQKNPTAFYLCASSMQQGEWETQYFGPGTRLLVL.

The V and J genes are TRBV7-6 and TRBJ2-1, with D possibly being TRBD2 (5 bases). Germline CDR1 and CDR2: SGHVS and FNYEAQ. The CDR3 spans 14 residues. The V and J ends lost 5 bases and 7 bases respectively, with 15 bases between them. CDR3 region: CASSPTGSGNEQFF. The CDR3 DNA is TGTGCCAGCAGCCCTACGGGATCGGGTAATGAGCAGTTCTTC. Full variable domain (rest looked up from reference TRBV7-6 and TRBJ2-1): GAGVSQSPRYKVTKRGQDVALRCDPISGHVSLYWYRQALGQGPEFLTYFNYEAQQDKSGLPNDRFSAERPEGSISTLTIQRTEQRDSAMYRCASSPTGSGNEQFFGPGTRLTVL.

The CDR3 is CASSLDPATNEKLFF. The DNA of the CDR3 is TGCGCCAGCAGCTTGGACCCAGCAACTAATGAAAAACTGTTTTTT. The gene calls are TRBV5-1 and TRBJ1-4, with unresolved D. The CDR3 runs 15 residues. Germline V gives CDR1 SGHRS, CDR2 YFSETQ. V dropped 0 bases and J dropped 0 bases, with 6 bases sitting between them.

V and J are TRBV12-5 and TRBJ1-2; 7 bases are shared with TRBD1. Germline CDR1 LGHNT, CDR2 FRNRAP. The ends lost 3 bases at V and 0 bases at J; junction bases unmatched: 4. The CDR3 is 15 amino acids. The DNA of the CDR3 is TGTGCTAGTGGTTTACAAGGGACAGCTAACTATGGCTACACCTTC. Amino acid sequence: CASGLQGTANYGYTF.

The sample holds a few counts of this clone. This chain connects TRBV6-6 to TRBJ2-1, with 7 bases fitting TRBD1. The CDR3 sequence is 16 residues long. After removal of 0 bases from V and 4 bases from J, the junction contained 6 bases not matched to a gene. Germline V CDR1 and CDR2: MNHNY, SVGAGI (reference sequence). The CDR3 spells CASSYSGDRRYNEQFF. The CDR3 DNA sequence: TGTGCCAGCAGTTACTCCGGGGACAGAAGGTACAATGAGCAGTTCTTC.